The 19 T cell receptor beta chains given below trace back to one sample, sequenced in a study of T-cell memory formation after mild COVID-19 (dated by TCRdb to the early 2020s). Libraries came from 5' RACE. Sequencing was carried out with an Illumina NovaSeq 6000. Clones were called with MiXCR by TCRdb after fastp trimmed the public reads at Q25, and only in-frame beta chains were retained. Merged by CDR3 protein, the rows form single entries marked with the most common genes and DNA. In all, the sample holds a few hundred thousand distinct CDR3 sequences, and around 15% of those were seen once. Approximately 25% of the sample comes from the top ten. Sample: PBMCs or a T cell subset sorted from them (not recorded which). All receptors come from a man aged 18 to 35 who had mild COVID-19 (a few samples of this study predate the infection). The sample titles of this study are shuffled in the database, so cell type and time point are left out; the donor was told from shared clones.

The J gene is TRBJ2-3, the V gene TRBV7-2; tentative D call: TRBD2 (5 bases). The CDR3 is 17 amino acids. CDR1 and CDR2 (germline): SGHTA, FQGNSA. V was shortened by 0 bases and J by 2 bases, with 15 bases between the two germline ends. In nucleotides, the CDR3 is TGTGCCAGCAGCTTAGCGCCCCGGGGATATAACACAGATACGCAGTATTTT. Its translation: CASSLAPRGYNTDTQYF.

There are many counts of this clonotype. The chain combines TRBV7-3 with TRBJ2-2; maybe TRBD1 (6 bases). The V and J ends lost 3 bases and 6 bases respectively, with 11 bases between them. The CDR3 consists of 14 residues. The V gene's germline CDR1 is SGHTA and CDR2 FQGTGA. The CDR3 region has the DNA TGTGCCAGCAGCTTGTCAGGGGAATCCGGGGAGCTGTTTTTT. It specifies CASSLSGESGELFF.

The chain joins TRBV24-1 to TRBJ1-2; 9 nucleotides align to TRBD1. V lost 5 bases, J lost 5 bases, and 8 bases stayed unmatched. This CDR3 has 15 residues. Looked up from germline, CDR1 is KGHDR and CDR2 is SFDVKD. CDR3 DNA sequence: TGTGCCACCAGTGGCCCCACGGGACAGGGTTATGGCTACACCTTC. Translated: CATSGPTGQGYGYTF.

The rearrangement links TRBV7-9 to TRBJ2-2; 8 bases align to TRBD1. Trimming removed 5 bases from V and 7 bases from J; junction bases left unmatched: 9. The CDR3 totals 15 residues. CDR1 SEHNR and CDR2 FQNEAQ come from the germline V gene (reference sequence). The CDR3 nucleotides are TGTGCCAGCAGCCCCCCGACAGGGGCGATCGGGGAGCTGTTTTTT. Its translation is CASSPPTGAIGELFF.

The chain combines TRBV6-6 with TRBJ1-3, with D perhaps TRBD1 (6 bases). The CDR3 length is 13 residues. The ends were cut back, 10 bases at V and 6 bases at J, with 16 bases in the middle. CDR1 and CDR2 (germline): MNHNY, SVGAGI (reference sequence). CDR3 amino acids: CAISHRAENTIYF. The CDR3 nucleotides are TGTGCCATCTCCCACAGGGCGGAAAACACCATATATTTT.

The CDR3 DNA reads as TGTGCCAGCACCCGAACAGGGGTGCTTCGGGGCTACACCTTC. This encodes CASTRTGVLRGYTF. V gene TRBV7-9 combines with J gene TRBJ1-2, with 7 bases aligning to TRBD1. CDR1 and CDR2 from the germline V gene are SEHNR and FQNEAQ (reference sequence). The CDR3 consists of 14 residues. V shed 7 bases and J 8 bases; nucleotides not matched to a gene: 13. The full variable domain, completed using reference TRBV7-9 and TRBJ1-2, is DTGVSQNPRHKITKRGQNVTFRCDPISEHNRLYWYRQTLGQGPEFLTYFQNEAQLEKSRLLSDRFSAERPKGSFSTLEIQRTEQGDSAMYLCASTRTGVLRGYTFGSGTRLTVV.

In this sample, this clonotype turned up a few times. The chain uses TRBV5-1 and TRBJ2-1; the D gene is possibly TRBD1 (6 bases). V lost 3 bases to trimming and J lost 6 bases, with 19 bases between them. CDR3 length: 16 residues. CDR1 is SGHRS and CDR2 is YFSETQ in the germline V gene. CDR3 in amino acids: CASSSTGIGPGNEQFF. CDR3 DNA sequence: TGCGCCAGCAGCTCGACAGGTATCGGGCCTGGCAATGAGCAGTTCTTC.

This clonotype was seen a few times. The chain uses TRBV5-1 and TRBJ1-2; 10 positions agree with TRBD1. The germline CDR1 and CDR2 sequences are SGHRS and YFSETQ. CDR3 length: 12 amino acids. With V trimmed by 4 bases and J by 9 bases, 3 bases remained unmatched. The CDR3 spells CASSPGQGSYTF. In DNA form, the CDR3 reads TGCGCCAGCAGCCCGGGACAGGGGAGCTACACCTTC.

This clonotype was counted between two and nine times. The gene calls are TRBV6-5 and TRBJ1-6; D is ambiguous. The germline CDR1 and CDR2 sequences are MNHEY and SVGAGI. Trimming removed 1 base at V and 2 bases at J, with 6 bases between. This CDR3 is 15 amino acids long. The CDR3 DNA follows: TGTGCCAGCAGTTACTGGTCAACCTATAATTCACCCCTCCACTTT. It yields the protein CASSYWSTYNSPLHF.

The V gene is TRBV4-2, the J gene TRBJ1-1; the match to TRBD1 covers 11 bases. CDR3 length: 15 amino acids. The junction had 5 bases not matched to a gene; V was cut back by 4 bases and J by 4 bases. Germline loops: CDR1 LGHNA, CDR2 YNFKEQ. DNA of the CDR3: TGTGCCAGCAGCCCTTGGGACAGGGGGGGCACTGAAGCTTTCTTT. As protein: CASSPWDRGGTEAFF.

The table lists this clonotype with a few counts. The chain joins TRBV4-3 to TRBJ2-1; D may be TRBD1 (6 bases). This CDR3 region has 13 residues. CDR1 is LGHNA, CDR2 YSLEER, per germline. V lost 1 base, J lost 12 bases, and 13 bases lay in between. CDR3 sequence: CASSQVKGVGQFF. As DNA, the CDR3 is TGCGCCAGCAGCCAAGTAAAGGGGGTAGGGCAGTTCTTC.

V gene TRBV19 combines with J gene TRBJ1-5, with D hard to call. V was shortened by 3 bases and J by 2 bases, with 11 bases between the two germline ends. The length of the CDR3 is 15 residues. Germline V CDR1 and CDR2: LNHDA, SQIVND (reference sequence). CDR3 sequence reads: CASSIAGPGNQPQHF. CDR3 coding DNA: TGTGCCAGTAGTATTGCGGGTCCGGGCAATCAGCCCCAGCATTTT. Looking up the rest from reference TRBV19 and TRBJ1-5 gives the full variable domain: DGGITQSPKYLFRKEGQNVTLSCEQNLNHDAMYWYRQDPGQGLRLIYYSQIVNDFQKGDIAEGYSVSREKKESFPLTVTSAQKNPTAFYLCASSIAGPGNQPQHFGDGTRLSIL.

The V gene is TRBV28, the J gene TRBJ2-7, with D hard to call. The ends were cut back, 2 bases at V and 3 bases at J, with 11 bases in the middle. The V gene's germline CDR1 is MDHEN and CDR2 SYDVKM. The CDR3 has 14 residues. CDR3 residues: CASSLGVSFYEQYV. The CDR3 nucleotides read TGTGCCAGCAGTTTAGGGGTTAGTTTCTACGAGCAGTACGTC.

This clonotype was detected many times. This sequence joins TRBV11-2 and TRBJ2-1; D possibly corresponds to TRBD1 (5 bases). This CDR3 has 12 residues. Germline CDR1 SGHAT, CDR2 FQNNGV. V lost 5 bases and J 7 bases, leaving 9 bases between the germline ends. CDR3 nucleotide sequence: TGTGCCAGCAGCCTGAACAGGAATGAGCAGTTCTTC. Translated: CASSLNRNEQFF. The full variable domain, completed using reference TRBV11-2 and TRBJ2-1, is EAGVAQSPRYKIIEKRQSVAFWCNPISGHATLYWYQQILGQGPKLLIQFQNNGVVDDSQLPKDRFSAERLKGVDSTLKIQPAKLEDSAVYLCASSLNRNEQFFGPGTRLTVL.

V usage is TRBV4-1 and J usage is TRBJ2-1; perhaps TRBD2 as D (6 bases). The CDR3 sequence is 11 residues long. Germline V gene sequence: CDR1 MGHRA, CDR2 YSYEKL. Trimming removed 3 bases at V and 11 bases at J, with 8 bases between. The CDR3 bases are TGCGCCAGCAGCCACGGGGGAAAGCAGTTCTTC. This sequence encodes CASSHGGKQFF.

The chain couples TRBV15 to TRBJ2-1; D gene ambiguous. The length of the CDR3 is 12 residues. The germline V gene encodes CDR1 LNHNV and CDR2 YYDKDF (reference sequence). The V end lost 3 bases, the J end lost 9 bases, and 9 bases lay between the germline ends. CDR3 in DNA: TGTGCCACCAGCAGGGATTACGGTGAGCAGTTCTTC. It is translated as CATSRDYGEQFF.

This clonotype was seen a handful of times. The V gene is TRBV12-3 or TRBV12-4, the J gene TRBJ1-1; 9 bases map to TRBD1. This CDR3 comprises 14 residues. Trimming cost V 5 bases and J 4 bases; bases outside gene matches: 5. The CDR3 DNA sequence: TGTGCCAGCAGTGGGACAGGGTTTGGCACTGAAGCTTTCTTT. As protein: CASSGTGFGTEAFF.

This clonotype was counted between two and nine times. The chain employs TRBV20-1 and TRBJ1-2; D is uncertain. Trimming shortened V by 5 bases and J by 0 bases, and 19 bases separated the two germline ends. This CDR3 region has 16 residues. Germline values: CDR1 DFQATT, CDR2 SNEGSKA (reference sequence). CDR3 amino acids: CSASRPGRVSNYGYTF. The CDR3 region has the DNA TGCAGTGCTTCCCGCCCTGGGAGGGTATCTAACTATGGCTACACCTTC.

V and J are TRBV6-1 and TRBJ1-1; maybe TRBD1 (5 bases). The CDR3 is 13 residues long. Looked up from germline, CDR1 is MNHNS and CDR2 is SASEGT. The V and J ends lost 4 bases and 4 bases respectively, with 10 bases between them. CDR3 in amino acids: CASSVEGPTEAFF. In nucleotides, the CDR3 is TGTGCCAGCAGTGTAGAGGGACCCACTGAAGCTTTCTTT.